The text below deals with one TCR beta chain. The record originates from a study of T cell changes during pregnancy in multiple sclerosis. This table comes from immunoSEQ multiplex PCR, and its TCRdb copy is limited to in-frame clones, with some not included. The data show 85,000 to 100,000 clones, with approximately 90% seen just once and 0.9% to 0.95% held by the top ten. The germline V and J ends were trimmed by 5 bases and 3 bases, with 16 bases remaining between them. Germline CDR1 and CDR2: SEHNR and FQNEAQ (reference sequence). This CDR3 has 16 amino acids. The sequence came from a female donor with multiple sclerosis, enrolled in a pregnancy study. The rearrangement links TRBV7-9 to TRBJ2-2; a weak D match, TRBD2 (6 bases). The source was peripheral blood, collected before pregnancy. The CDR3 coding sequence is TGTGCCAGCAGCCACGGCGGGGCCGGGGACACCGGGGAGCTGTTTTTT. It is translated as CASSHGGAGDTGELFF.